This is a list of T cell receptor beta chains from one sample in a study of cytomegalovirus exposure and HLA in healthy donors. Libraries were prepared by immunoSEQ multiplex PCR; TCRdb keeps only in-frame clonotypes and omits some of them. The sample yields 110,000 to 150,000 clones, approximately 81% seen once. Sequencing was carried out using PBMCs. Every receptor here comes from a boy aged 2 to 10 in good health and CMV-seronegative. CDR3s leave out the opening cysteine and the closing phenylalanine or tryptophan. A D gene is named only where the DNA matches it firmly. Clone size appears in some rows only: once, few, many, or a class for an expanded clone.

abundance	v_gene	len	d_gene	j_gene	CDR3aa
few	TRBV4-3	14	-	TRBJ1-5	ASSQDTEQGGQPQH
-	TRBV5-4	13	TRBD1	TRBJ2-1	ASGTGTGVYNEQF
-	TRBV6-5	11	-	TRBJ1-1	ASRGQPNTEAF
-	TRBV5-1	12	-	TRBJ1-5	ASSLGDFNQPQH
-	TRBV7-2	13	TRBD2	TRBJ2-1	ASSLSGGVYNEQF
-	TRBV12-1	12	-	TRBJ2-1	ASSPVPGYNEQF
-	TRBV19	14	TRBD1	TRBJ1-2	ASSIVHSGGKYGYT
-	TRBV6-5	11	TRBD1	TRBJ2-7	ASSRGLAYEQY
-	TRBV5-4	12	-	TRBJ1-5	ASSRLPRDQPQH
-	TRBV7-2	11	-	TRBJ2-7	ASSFSSGTEQY
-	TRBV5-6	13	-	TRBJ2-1	ASSLGTGSYNEQF